This TCR beta chain was profiled in a study of blood T cell repertoires in COVID-19. Study-level information: COVID-19 samples collected from the United States, Italy and Spain covered acute and convalescent phases. Sources were T cells, B-cell-depleted T cells, or PBMCs; the material itself was cDNA or gDNA.

Original handling: Reference gene primer amplification yielded estimated nucleated cell counts. TCRdb's copy holds only in-frame clones and misses some; the assay was immunoSEQ multiplex PCR. V and J calls and clone size are given by that table; D and trimming were obtained from the DNA. The top ten clones hold 30% to 45% of a sample with approximately 140,000 clones, around 84% of them seen once. The CDR3 is made up of 16 amino acids. CDR1 and CDR2 (germline): KGHDR, SFDVKD. V dropped 4 bases and J dropped 4; count of bases not matched to a gene: 10. Source material: peripheral blood. The source is a human donor in a cohort sampled during active COVID-19. The V and J genes are TRBV24-1 and TRBJ2-5; 8 bases are a match to TRBD1. The CDR3: CATSDATGETTETQYF. The CDR3 DNA follows: TGTGCCACCAGTGACGCGACAGGGGAGACCACAGAGACCCAGTACTTC.